Sequencing of this T cell receptor beta chain was carried out in a study of shared clonotypes between healthy human individuals. In the study overall: Sampling drew on donors who were a couple of women and a few men aged 18 to 49.

Concerning this clone itself: Its antigen is unknown.

The study's findings and limits: Represented diversity, genetic and exposure-history alike, was limited by few donors. The rarefaction results pointed to incomplete sorted-subset sequencing despite large depth.

Sequencing was performed with immunoSEQ multiplex PCR; in TCRdb, only in-frame clones are kept and a portion is missing. There are a few million clones in the sample; around 93% occur only once, and 1.5% to 2% lies in the top ten. Naive CD8 cells, CD45RO-negative and positively selected for CCR7, excluded terminally differentiated effector memory CD45RA+ cells. All donors qualified as healthy HIV-negative adults and had experienced no recent acute infections or vaccinations. The specimen was naive CD8+ T cells from PBMCs. This sequence originates from a man aged 18 to 29 in good health. Some clones in this sample may be carry-over from other donors' samples.

The DNA for the CDR3 is TGTGCCACCAGCAGAGTGCCTAGCGGGAGTCAAGAGACCCAGTACTTC. Its translation: CATSRVPSGSQETQYF. The chain is built from TRBV15 and TRBJ2-5; 10 bases map to TRBD2. The length of the CDR3 is 16 residues. J lost 2 bases, V lost 1 base, and 4 bases had no gene match. The V gene's germline CDR1 is LNHNV and CDR2 YYDKDF (reference sequence).